This T cell receptor (beta chain) was identified during a study of shared clonotypes between healthy human individuals. Study-wide context: The plates for each donor numbered three CD4 naive, three CD4 memory, two CD8 naive and one CD8 memory.

A word on this clone: What it binds is not known.

Measured with immunoSEQ multiplex PCR; TCRdb has only the in-frame clones, and not every one. The sample has roughly 2.6 million clones, over 85% seen once. The study, taken as a whole, reports: A few donors held approximately 4.5% of naive CD4 clonotypes in common.

This receptor was identified in a man in his late teens or twenties in good health. Sequencing was performed on naive CD4+ T cells sorted from blood. The subset is: CD45RA+ positively selected.

CDR3 DNA: TGTGCCAGCAGCGTAGTGCGGGGGGCATACACCGGGGAGCTGTTTTTT. It is translated as CASSVVRGAYTGELFF. V usage is TRBV9 and J usage is TRBJ2-2; 8 nucleotides line up with TRBD2. With 0 bases clipped from V and 3 bases from J, the junction kept 4 bases outside the gene matches. Per germline, CDR1 SGDLS and CDR2 YYNGEE. This CDR3 is 16 amino acids long. Using reference TRBV9 and TRBJ2-2 for the parts outside the CDR3, the full variable domain is DSGVTQTPKHLITATGQRVTLRCSPRSGDLSVYWYQQSLDQGLQFLIQYYNGEERAKGNILERFSAQQFPDLHSELNLSSLELGDSALYFCASSVVRGAYTGELFFGEGSRLTVL.